This T cell receptor (beta chain) was observed in a study of T-cell reconstitution after alpha-beta-depleted transplantation in children. The CDR3 spans 14 residues. Looked up from germline, CDR1 is SGHAT and CDR2 is FQNNGV. V gave up 4 bases and J gave up 3 bases, with 9 bases separating them. Researchers prepared the TCRbeta library using unique molecular identifiers, the study reports. TCRdb reanalysed the PCR reads using MiXCR and keeps one entry per CDR3 protein. The data hold 500,000 or so distinct CDR3 sequences, with 30% to 35% observed a single time. The TCR originated in a human donor who donated a stem cell graft to a child with aplastic anemia. V usage is TRBV11-2 and J usage is TRBJ1-4; D is perhaps TRBD1 (5 bases). The material sequenced was PBMCs from the stem cell graft donor, taken from the stem cell graft. The CDR3 sequence: CASSSGMANEKLFF. CDR3 DNA sequence: TGTGCCAGCAGCTCAGGGATGGCTAATGAAAAACTGTTTTTT.